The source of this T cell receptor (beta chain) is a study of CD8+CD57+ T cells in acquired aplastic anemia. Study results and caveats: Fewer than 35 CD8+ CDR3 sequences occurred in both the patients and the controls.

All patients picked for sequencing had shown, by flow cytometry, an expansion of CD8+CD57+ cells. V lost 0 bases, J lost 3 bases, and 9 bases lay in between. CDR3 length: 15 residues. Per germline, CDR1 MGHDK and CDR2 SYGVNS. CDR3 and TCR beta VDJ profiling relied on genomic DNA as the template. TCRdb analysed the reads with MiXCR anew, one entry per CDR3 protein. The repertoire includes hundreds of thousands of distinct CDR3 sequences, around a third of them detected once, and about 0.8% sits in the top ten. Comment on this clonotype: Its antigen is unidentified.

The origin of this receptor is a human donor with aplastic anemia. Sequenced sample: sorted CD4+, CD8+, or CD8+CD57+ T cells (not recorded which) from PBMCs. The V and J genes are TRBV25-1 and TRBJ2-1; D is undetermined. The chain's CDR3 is CASSEYIVNYNEQFF. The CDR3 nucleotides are TGTGCCAGCAGTGAATATATAGTCAACTACAATGAGCAGTTCTTC.